Listed below are T cell receptor beta chains from one sample, sequenced in a study of T cell responses to AZD1222 COVID-19 vaccine. Assay used: immunoSEQ multiplex PCR; TCRdb lists only in-frame clones, some missing. The sample lists around 120,000 clones; 80% to 90% were seen once. This sample comprised peripheral blood, obtained 28 days after the second AZD1222 dose. The source is an adult who received the AZD1222 COVID-19 vaccine. CDR3s include the opening cysteine and the closing phenylalanine or tryptophan. D genes are given only for firm matches. The size entry is marked missing in some rows and otherwise reads once, few, many or a size class.

D gene	J gene	V gene	clone size	CDR3 protein	CDR3 DNA
TRBD2	TRBJ2-2	TRBV11-2	NA	CASRPTSGSNTGELFF	TGTGCCAGCAGACCTACTAGCGGGAGTAACACCGGGGAGCTGTTTTTT
NA	TRBJ1-6	TRBV6-2/TRBV6-3	NA	CASSRTARNSPLHF	TGTGCCAGCAGTCGCACAGCCCGAAATTCACCCCTCCACTTT
NA	TRBJ1-2	TRBV28	NA	CASSLGTKGGYTF	TGTGCCAGCAGTTTAGGGACTAAAGGGGGCTACACCTTC
TRBD2	TRBJ2-3	TRBV5-1	few	CASTPGGVRDTQYF	TGCGCCAGCACTCCGGGGGGAGTGCGAGATACGCAGTATTTT
TRBD1	TRBJ1-2	TRBV5-1	NA	CASSLVWTGGAIKGYTF	TGCGCCAGCAGCTTGGTTTGGACAGGGGGCGCGATAAAAGGCTACACCTTC
NA	TRBJ1-2	TRBV15	NA	CATSRDTGGLVYGYTF	TGTGCCACCAGCAGAGATACCGGGGGGCTGGTCTATGGCTACACCTTC
TRBD1	TRBJ2-3	TRBV5-1	few	CASSLAVTGTSTDTQYF	TGCGCCAGCAGCTTGGCCGTGACAGGGACCAGCACAGATACGCAGTATTTT
NA	TRBJ1-1	TRBV11-2	NA	CASSLGYRDEAFF	TGTGCCAGCAGCTTAGGTTACAGGGATGAAGCTTTCTTT
TRBD2	TRBJ2-1	TRBV9	NA	CASSVGTSGYNEQFF	TGTGCCAGCAGCGTAGGGACTAGCGGATACAATGAGCAGTTCTTC
TRBD2	TRBJ2-7	TRBV19	NA	CAASETSAYEQYF	TGTGCCGCCTCAGAGACTAGCGCCTACGAGCAGTACTTC
NA	TRBJ1-1	TRBV30	NA	CAWDPGGVMNTEAFF	TGTGCCTGGGACCCTGGCGGGGTCATGAACACTGAAGCTTTCTTT
NA	TRBJ2-1	TRBV28	NA	CASTYIHSASSYNEQFF	TGTGCCAGCACCTACATTCACAGCGCTAGCTCCTACAATGAGCAGTTCTTC
TRBD1	TRBJ2-7	TRBV27	NA	CASSSPISPGQLYEQYF	TGTGCCAGCAGTTCCCCAATCTCCCCGGGACAGCTCTACGAGCAGTACTTC
NA	TRBJ2-7	TRBV11-3	NA	CASSLEGHLDEQYF	TGTGCCAGCAGCTTAGAGGGACATTTGGACGAGCAGTACTTC
NA	TRBJ2-7	TRBV6-2/TRBV6-3	once	CASSRRIYEQYF	TGTGCCAGCAGTCGACGGATATACGAGCAGTACTTC
NA	TRBJ1-2	TRBV6-5	NA	CASYQGGVSRGYTF	TGTGCCAGCTACCAGGGCGGGGTTAGCCGGGGCTACACCTTC
NA	TRBJ2-6	TRBV5-1	NA	CASSLTGPGANVLTF	TGCGCCAGCAGCTTAACAGGGCCCGGGGCCAACGTCCTGACTTTC
NA	TRBJ2-1	TRBV7-9	NA	CASSAASFNEQFF	TGTGCCAGCAGCGCAGCCTCTTTCAATGAGCAGTTCTTC
NA	TRBJ1-1	TRBV12-3/TRBV12-4	NA	CASSEDWNTEAFF	TGTGCCAGCAGTGAAGATTGGAACACTGAAGCTTTCTTT
NA	TRBJ1-2	TRBV5-4	once	CASRSGTAGGYTF	TGTGCCAGCAGAAGCGGGACGGCGGGTGGCTACACCTTC
TRBD1	TRBJ1-2	TRBV28	NA	CASSLTGDYGYTF	TGTGCCAGCAGTTTAACAGGGGACTATGGCTACACCTTC
TRBD2	TRBJ2-3	TRBV4-3	NA	CASSQEGAGGEDDTQYF	TGCGCCAGCAGCCAAGAAGGGGCGGGAGGGGAGGATGATACGCAGTATTTT
NA	TRBJ1-2	TRBV9	NA	CASSVGYSGSGYGYTF	TGTGCCAGCAGCGTAGGTTACTCAGGTTCGGGATATGGCTACACCTTC
NA	TRBJ2-3	TRBV4-3	NA	CASSQDLGGLGTDTQYF	TGCGCCAGCAGCCAAGATCTTGGGGGCTTGGGCACAGATACGCAGTATTTT